This T cell receptor beta chain was found in a study of Ad26.COV2.S vaccination and SARS-CoV-2 variants. Study details: This donor came from the COV1001 trial of Ad26.COV2.S. Ad26.COV2.S, an intramuscular injection, was given once or twice 56 days apart.

Specified treatment: about 20 received Ad26.COV2.S at low or high dose, single or two shots; about 5 received placebo; per-sample allocation not given. Material that was analyzed had been drawn on day 63 after the first vaccine or placebo injection. As its vector, the vaccine had Ad26, which expressed Wuhan-strain SARS-CoV-2 spike. Data came from immunoSEQ multiplex PCR; TCRdb stores just in-frame clones and leaves some out. In the table there are roughly 380,000 clones, roughly 90% of which are singletons. The source of this sequence is a person between 18 and 65 years old who received the Ad26.COV2.S COVID-19 vaccine or a placebo. Specimen: peripheral blood, collected in a trial of Ad26.COV2.S vaccine versus placebo.

The CDR3, as DNA: TGTGCAAGTCGCTCCGGGGGACCGTTTCCTACAGGTGATAATTCACCCCTCCACTTT. Protein sequence: CASRSGGPFPTGDNSPLHF. The rearrangement links TRBV12-2 to TRBJ1-6. TRBV12-2 represents a pseudogene. The CDR3 totals 19 residues.